Presented here are 14 T cell receptor beta chains from one specimen sequenced in a study of blood T cell repertoires in COVID-19. Using immunoSEQ multiplex PCR, the repertoire was profiled, and TCRdb retains in-frame clones only, with some absent. The table lists some 45,000 clones, about 90% of them singletons, with approximately 5.9% in the top ten. The sample taken for sequencing was peripheral blood. The receptors originated from a man between 70 and 80 years old with active COVID-19.

This clone was detected only a few times. The chain is built from TRBV4-2 and TRBJ1-5; 9 bases fit TRBD1. This CDR3 contains 15 residues. Per the germline V gene, CDR1 is LGHNA and CDR2 is YNFKEQ. With V trimmed by 3 bases and J by 4 bases, 4 bases remained unmatched. CDR3: CASSHSGTGNQPQHF. The CDR3 bases are TGTGCCAGCAGCCACTCCGGGACAGGGAATCAGCCCCAGCATTTT.

The rearrangement links TRBV10-3 to TRBJ1-5; D uncertain. CDR3 length: 14 residues. V was trimmed by 7 bases and J by 3 bases, leaving 13 bases between them. Germline V lookup: CDR1 ENHRY, CDR2 SYGVKD. The CDR3 DNA reads as TGTGCCATCAAAAACGAGGGTGACAATCAGCCCCAGCATTTT. Its protein product is CAIKNEGDNQPQHF.

This clone appeared once. This chain connects TRBV11-2 to TRBJ2-5; D uncertain. V was trimmed by 5 bases and J by 1 base, leaving 2 bases between them. Germline-derived CDR1 and CDR2 are SGHAT and FQNNGV. The length of the CDR3 is 11 residues. The CDR3 loop is CASSLQETQYF. In nucleotides, the CDR3 is TGTGCCAGCAGCCTCCAAGAGACCCAGTACTTC.

The chain is built from TRBV30 and TRBJ2-1; a weak D match, TRBD2 (5 bases). This CDR3 contains 15 residues. Germline loops: CDR1 GTSNPN, CDR2 SVGIG (reference sequence). Trimming stripped 3 bases from V and 0 bases from J, with 12 bases between. In DNA, the CDR3 is TGTGCCTGGAGCCGAAGAGGGAGCTCCTACAATGAGCAGTTCTTC. It is translated as CAWSRRGSSYNEQFF. The variable domain in full, with the rest retrieved from reference TRBV30 and TRBJ2-1, is SQTIHQWPATLVQPVGSPLSLECTVEGTSNPNLYWYRQAAGRGLQLLFYSVGIGQISSEVPQNLSASRPQDRQFILSSKKLLLSDSGFYLCAWSRRGSSYNEQFFGPGTRLTVL.

The rearrangement links TRBV23-1 to TRBJ1-5, with 7 bases fitting TRBD1. TRBV23-1 is annotated as an ORF whose role is uncertain. V lost 0 bases to trimming and J lost 2 bases; unmatched junction nucleotides: 7. This CDR3 is built from 17 residues. The CDR3 nucleotides are TGCGCCAGCAGTCAATCTACCCCCGGACAGGGCAATCAGCCCCAGCATTTT. Translated: CASSQSTPGQGNQPQHF.

This clone was counted a few times. This rearrangement joins TRBV24-1 to TRBJ2-5; tentatively, D is TRBD2 (5 bases). Germline CDR1 reads KGHDR; CDR2 reads SFDVKD. The CDR3 is made up of 14 amino acids. Trimming shortened V by 4 bases and J by 1 base, and 9 bases separated the two germline ends. CDR3 DNA sequence: TGTGCCACCAGTGACTCGGAGGCCCAAGAGACCCAGTACTTC. It translates to CATSDSEAQETQYF.

The J gene is TRBJ1-2, the V gene TRBV7-6; TRBD1 might be the D (5 bases). This CDR3 region has 15 residues. Trimming stripped 1 base from V and 0 bases from J, with 9 bases between. Germline values: CDR1 SGHVS, CDR2 FNYEAQ. CDR3 sequence (DNA): TGTGCCAGCAGCTTAGGGACACCGTCTAACTATGGCTACACCTTC. Residues: CASSLGTPSNYGYTF. The full variable domain, completed using reference TRBV7-6 and TRBJ1-2, is GAGVSQSPRYKVTKRGQDVALRCDPISGHVSLYWYRQALGQGPEFLTYFNYEAQQDKSGLPNDRFSAERPEGSISTLTIQRTEQRDSAMYRCASSLGTPSNYGYTFGSGTRLTVV.

This sequence joins TRBV9 and TRBJ1-2; TRBD1 is a possible D gene (5 bases). This CDR3 is 15 amino acids long. The V end was cut by 0 bases, the J end by 5 bases, with 14 bases between. CDR1 and CDR2 from the germline V gene are SGDLS and YYNGEE. CDR3 sequence: CASSVEGMGNYGYTF. The CDR3, as DNA: TGTGCCAGCAGCGTAGAGGGGATGGGTAATTATGGCTACACCTTC.

The genes are TRBV28 and TRBJ1-6; 7 bases are a match to TRBD1. J was trimmed by 9 bases and V by 5 bases; bases with no gene match: 10. Germline CDR1 is MDHEN and CDR2 is SYDVKM. The CDR3 runs to 15 residues. CDR3 nucleotide sequence: TGTGCCAGCAGTGCCAACAGGGGTCGCGGTTCACCCCTCCACTTT. It specifies CASSANRGRGSPLHF.

This clone was seen a single time. In nucleotides, the CDR3 is TGTGCCAGCAGTCGTTTTAAGGACAGTGGCTACGAGCAGTACTTC. This gives the protein CASSRFKDSGYEQYF. The chain is built from TRBV6-5 and TRBJ2-7, with a weak D call TRBD1 (6 bases). CDR1 is MNHEY, CDR2 SVGAGI, per germline. V gave up 5 bases and J gave up 3 bases, with 17 bases separating them. The CDR3 is 15 residues long.

The chain recombines TRBV6-5 with TRBJ1-5; perhaps TRBD1 as D (5 bases). The germline gives CDR1 MNHEY, CDR2 SVGAGI. This CDR3 contains 13 residues. V dropped 6 bases and J dropped 6 bases, with 12 bases sitting between them. Written as DNA, the CDR3 is TGTGCCAGCAGGACCGGGGGTGGTCAGCCCCAGCATTTT. It is translated as CASRTGGGQPQHF.

The chain couples TRBV28 to TRBJ1-5, with a tentative D call TRBD1 (6 bases). The V end lost 5 bases, the J end lost 4 bases, and 9 bases lay between the germline ends. Germline V gives CDR1 MDHEN, CDR2 SYDVKM. The CDR3 consists of 13 residues. The CDR3 region has the DNA TGTGCCAGCAGTCGCGACAGGAATCAGCCCCAGCATTTT. Protein: CASSRDRNQPQHF.

The chain couples TRBV30 to TRBJ2-1; 11 bases map to TRBD2. The germline gives CDR1 GTSNPN, CDR2 SVGIG (reference sequence). Trimming at V came to 4 bases and at J to 7 bases, leaving 9 bases not matched to a gene. The CDR3 loop spans 15 amino acids. The chain's CDR3 is CAWTPGLAARNEQFF. The CDR3 DNA sequence: TGTGCCTGGACCCCGGGACTAGCGGCTAGAAATGAGCAGTTCTTC.

The J gene is TRBJ2-7, the V gene TRBV5-5; 9 nucleotides agree with TRBD1. The CDR3 sequence is 15 residues long. The germline V gene encodes CDR1 SGHKS and CDR2 YYEKEE (reference sequence). V dropped 3 bases and J dropped 1; count of bases not matched to a gene: 5. The CDR3 here is CASSWGQGGSYEQYF. Written as DNA, the CDR3 is TGTGCCAGCAGCTGGGGACAGGGTGGATCCTACGAGCAGTACTTC.